This T cell receptor (beta chain) was documented in a study of shared clonotypes between healthy human individuals. Overall study findings and caveats: Naive subsets typically showed greater estimated richness than memory subsets.

The repertoire was sequenced with immunoSEQ multiplex PCR; TCRdb's copy has only in-frame clones and lacks some. The table includes 2.5 million or so clones, around nine tenths detected once. The germline V gene encodes CDR1 SQVTM and CDR2 ANQGSEA. V lost 2 bases to trimming and J lost 6 bases, with 15 bases between them. This CDR3 spans 14 amino acids. As for this clone: Antigen specificity is unknown.

This clonotype was sampled from a young man in good health. The chain recombines TRBV29-1 with TRBJ2-3, with D possibly being TRBD1 (5 bases). Sequencing used naive CD4+ T cells sorted from blood. As to subset: CD45RA+ positively selected. This CDR3 is CSVESGLNTDTQYF. As DNA, the CDR3 is TGCAGCGTTGAATCAGGGTTAAATACGGATACGCAGTATTTT.